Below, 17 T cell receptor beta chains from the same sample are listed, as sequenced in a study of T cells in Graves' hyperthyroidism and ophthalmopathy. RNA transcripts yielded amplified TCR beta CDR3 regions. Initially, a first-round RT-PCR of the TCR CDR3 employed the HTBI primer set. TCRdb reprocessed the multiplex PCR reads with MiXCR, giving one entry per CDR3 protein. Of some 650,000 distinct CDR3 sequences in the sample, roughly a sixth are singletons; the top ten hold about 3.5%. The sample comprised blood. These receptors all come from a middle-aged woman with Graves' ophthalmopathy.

The CDR3 loop is CASSEGRSTGEQFF. CDR3 DNA sequence: TGTGCCAGCAGTGAAGGGAGATCGACGGGTGAGCAGTTCTTC. This chain links TRBV6-1 with TRBJ2-1; D is unresolved. The length of the CDR3 is 14 residues. CDR1 and CDR2 (germline): MNHNS, SASEGT. V gave up 1 base and J gave up 9 bases, with 13 bases separating them.

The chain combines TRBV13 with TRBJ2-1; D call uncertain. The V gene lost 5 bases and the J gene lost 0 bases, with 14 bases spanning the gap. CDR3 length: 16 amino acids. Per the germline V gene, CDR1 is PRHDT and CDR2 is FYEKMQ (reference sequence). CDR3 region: CASSPKTSGSYNEQFF. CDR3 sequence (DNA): TGTGCCAGCAGCCCCAAGACCAGTGGCTCCTACAATGAGCAGTTCTTC.

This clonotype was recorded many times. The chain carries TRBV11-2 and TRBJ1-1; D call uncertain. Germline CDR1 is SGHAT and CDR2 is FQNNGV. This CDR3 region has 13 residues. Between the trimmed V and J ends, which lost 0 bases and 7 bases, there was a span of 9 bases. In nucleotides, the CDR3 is TGTGCCAGCAGCTTAGAACCCAGGAGTGAAGCTTTCTTT. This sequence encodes CASSLEPRSEAFF.

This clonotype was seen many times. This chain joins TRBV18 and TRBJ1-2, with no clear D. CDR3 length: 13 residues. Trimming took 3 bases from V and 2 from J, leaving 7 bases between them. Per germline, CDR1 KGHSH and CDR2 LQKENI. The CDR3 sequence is CASSPTENYGYTF. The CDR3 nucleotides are TGTGCCAGCTCACCGACTGAGAACTATGGCTACACCTTC.

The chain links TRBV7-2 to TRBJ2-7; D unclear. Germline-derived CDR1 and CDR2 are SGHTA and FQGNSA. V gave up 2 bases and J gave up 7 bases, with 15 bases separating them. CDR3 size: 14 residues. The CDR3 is CASSLPRGSNEQYF. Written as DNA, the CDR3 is TGTGCCAGCAGCTTACCGCGCGGCTCTAATGAGCAGTACTTC. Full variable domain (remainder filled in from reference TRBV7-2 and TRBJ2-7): GAGVSQSPSNKVTEKGKDVELRCDPISGHTALYWYRQSLGQGLEFLIYFQGNSAPDKSGLPSDRFSAERTGGSVSTLTIQRTQQEDSAVYLCASSLPRGSNEQYFGPGTRLTVT.

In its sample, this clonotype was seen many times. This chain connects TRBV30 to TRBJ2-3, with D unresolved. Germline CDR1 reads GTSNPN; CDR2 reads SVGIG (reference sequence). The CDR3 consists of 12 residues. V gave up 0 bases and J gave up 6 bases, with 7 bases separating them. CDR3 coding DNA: TGTGCCTGGAGTGTCAATGTGGATACGCAGTATTTT. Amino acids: CAWSVNVDTQYF.

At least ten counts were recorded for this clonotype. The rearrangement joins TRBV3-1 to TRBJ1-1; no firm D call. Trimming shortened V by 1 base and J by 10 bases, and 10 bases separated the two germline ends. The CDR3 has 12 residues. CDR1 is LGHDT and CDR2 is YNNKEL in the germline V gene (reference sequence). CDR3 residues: CASSQGGSGAFF. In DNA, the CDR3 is TGTGCCAGCAGCCAAGGAGGGAGCGGAGCTTTCTTT.

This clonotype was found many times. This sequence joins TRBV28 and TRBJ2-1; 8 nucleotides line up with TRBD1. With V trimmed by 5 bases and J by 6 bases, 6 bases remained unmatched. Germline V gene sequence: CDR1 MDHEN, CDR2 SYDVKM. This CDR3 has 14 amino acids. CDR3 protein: CASSTTGVGNEQFF. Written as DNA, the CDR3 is TGTGCCAGCAGTACGACAGGGGTGGGCAATGAGCAGTTCTTC.

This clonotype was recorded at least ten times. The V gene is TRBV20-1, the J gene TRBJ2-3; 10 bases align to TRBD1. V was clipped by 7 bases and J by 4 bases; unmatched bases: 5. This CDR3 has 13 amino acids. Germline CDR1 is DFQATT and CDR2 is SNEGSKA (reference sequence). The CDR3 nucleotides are TGCAGTGTGCCGACAGGGGGCGCAGATACGCAGTATTTT. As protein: CSVPTGGADTQYF.

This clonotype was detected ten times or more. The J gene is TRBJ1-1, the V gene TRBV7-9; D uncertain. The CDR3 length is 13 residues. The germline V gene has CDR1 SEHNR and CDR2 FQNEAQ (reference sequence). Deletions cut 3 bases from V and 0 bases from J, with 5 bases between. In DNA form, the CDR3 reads TGTGCCAGCAGCTTGTCGGTGAACACTGAAGCTTTCTTT. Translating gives CASSLSVNTEAFF. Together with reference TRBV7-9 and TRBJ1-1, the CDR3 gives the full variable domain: DTGVSQNPRHKITKRGQNVTFRCDPISEHNRLYWYRQTLGQGPEFLTYFQNEAQLEKSRLLSDRFSAERPKGSFSTLEIQRTEQGDSAMYLCASSLSVNTEAFFGQGTRLTVV.

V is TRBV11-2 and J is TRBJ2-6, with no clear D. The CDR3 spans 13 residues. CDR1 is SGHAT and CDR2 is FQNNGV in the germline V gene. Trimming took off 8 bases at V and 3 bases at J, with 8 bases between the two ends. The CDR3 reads CASGLIGANVLTF. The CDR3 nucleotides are TGTGCCAGCGGCCTCATTGGGGCCAACGTCCTGACTTTC.

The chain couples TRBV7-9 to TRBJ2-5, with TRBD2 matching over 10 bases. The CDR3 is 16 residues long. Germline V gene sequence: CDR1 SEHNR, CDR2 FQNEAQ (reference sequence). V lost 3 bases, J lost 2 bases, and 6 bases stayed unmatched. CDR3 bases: TGTGCCAGCAGCTTCGGAGCGGGGGGGCGTCAAGAGACCCAGTACTTC. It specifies CASSFGAGGRQETQYF.

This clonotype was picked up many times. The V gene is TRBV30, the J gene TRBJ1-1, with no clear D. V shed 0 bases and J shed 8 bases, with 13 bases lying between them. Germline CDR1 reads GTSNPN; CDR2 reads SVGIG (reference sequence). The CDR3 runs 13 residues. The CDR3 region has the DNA TGTGCCTGGAGTGTTTTGAGGAGTTCGGAAGCTTTCTTT. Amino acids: CAWSVLRSSEAFF.

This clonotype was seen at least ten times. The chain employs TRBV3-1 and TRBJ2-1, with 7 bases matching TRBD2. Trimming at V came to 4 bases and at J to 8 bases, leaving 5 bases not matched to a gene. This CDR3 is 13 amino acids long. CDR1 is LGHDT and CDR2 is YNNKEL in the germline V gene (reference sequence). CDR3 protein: CASSRVRGDEQFF. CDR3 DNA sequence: TGTGCCAGCAGCCGAGTTCGGGGGGATGAGCAGTTCTTC.

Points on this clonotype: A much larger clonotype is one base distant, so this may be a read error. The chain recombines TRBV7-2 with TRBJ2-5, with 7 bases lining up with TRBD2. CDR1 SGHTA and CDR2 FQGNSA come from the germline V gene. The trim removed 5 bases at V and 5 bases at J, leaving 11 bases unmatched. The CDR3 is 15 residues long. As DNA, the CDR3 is TGTGCCAGCAGCCTCAGACCAGCGGGGTTGGAGACCCAGTACTTC. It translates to CASSLRPAGLETQYF.

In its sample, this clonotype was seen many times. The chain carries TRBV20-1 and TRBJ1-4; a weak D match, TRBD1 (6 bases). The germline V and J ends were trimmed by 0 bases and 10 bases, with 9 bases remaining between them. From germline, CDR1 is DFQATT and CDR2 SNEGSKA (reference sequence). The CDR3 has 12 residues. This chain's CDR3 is CSARDEGGKLFF. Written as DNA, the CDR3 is TGCAGTGCTAGAGACGAGGGGGGAAAACTGTTTTTT.

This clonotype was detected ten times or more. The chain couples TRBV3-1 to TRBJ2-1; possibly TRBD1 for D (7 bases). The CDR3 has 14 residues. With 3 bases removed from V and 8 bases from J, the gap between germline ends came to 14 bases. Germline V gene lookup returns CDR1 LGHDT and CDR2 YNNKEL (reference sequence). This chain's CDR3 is CASSQNRGGDEQFF. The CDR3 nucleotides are TGTGCCAGCAGCCAGAACAGGGGAGGCGATGAGCAGTTCTTC.